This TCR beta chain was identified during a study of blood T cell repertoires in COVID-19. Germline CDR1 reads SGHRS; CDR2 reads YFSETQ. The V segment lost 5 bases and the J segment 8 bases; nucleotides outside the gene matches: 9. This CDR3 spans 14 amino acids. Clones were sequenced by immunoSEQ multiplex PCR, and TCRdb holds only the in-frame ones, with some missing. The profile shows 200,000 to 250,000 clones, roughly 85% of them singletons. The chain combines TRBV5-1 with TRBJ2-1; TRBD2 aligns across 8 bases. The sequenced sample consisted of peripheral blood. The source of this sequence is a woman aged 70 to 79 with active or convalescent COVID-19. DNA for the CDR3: TGCGCCAGCAGTCGGAGTAGCGGGACTGATGAGCAGTTCTTC. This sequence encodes CASSRSSGTDEQFF.